This TCR beta chain was captured in a study of beta chain features in type 1 diabetes. The overall study: Across all samples, roughly 100,000,000 sorted cells were examined. Study-wide points: In comparison with healthy donors, patients had naive, central memory and Treg TCRB repertoires that appeared more similar. A possible short-template PCR bias applies equally to patients and controls.

Sequencing targeted expressed TCRB transcripts, as all isolated RNA had been reverse transcribed. Profiled with immunoSEQ multiplex PCR; TCRdb holds only in-frame clones, not every one. Of about 340,000 clones in the sample, roughly 8% were seen once. Concerning this clone itself: The antigen is not known.

Staining for CD45RO/CCR7/CD25/CD127/CD95/CD27 allowed sorting of CD4+ naive, central memory, regulatory and stem cell-like memory cells. Sequenced input: central memory CD4+ T cells from blood. The receptor's source is a young woman in good health.

The CDR3 coding sequence is TGTGCCAGCAGCGTTGGGAGCGCGAACACCGGGGAGCTGTTTTTT. This translates into CASSVGSANTGELFF. This rearrangement joins TRBV9 to TRBJ2-2; possibly TRBD2 for D (5 bases). The CDR3 is 15 amino acids. The germline gives CDR1 SGDLS, CDR2 YYNGEE. V lost 2 bases and J 0 bases, leaving 8 bases between the germline ends.